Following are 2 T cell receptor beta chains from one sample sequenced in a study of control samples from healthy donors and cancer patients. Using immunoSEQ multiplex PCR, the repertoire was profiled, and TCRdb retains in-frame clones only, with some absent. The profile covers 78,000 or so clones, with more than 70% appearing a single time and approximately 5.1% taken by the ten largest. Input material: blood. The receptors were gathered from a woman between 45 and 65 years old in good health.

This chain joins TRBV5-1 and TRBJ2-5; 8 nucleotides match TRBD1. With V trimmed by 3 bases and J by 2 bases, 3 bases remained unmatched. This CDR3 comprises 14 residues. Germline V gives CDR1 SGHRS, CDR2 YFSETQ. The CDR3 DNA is TGCGCCAGCAGCTGGGGGACAGGTCAAGAGACCCAGTACTTC. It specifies CASSWGTGQETQYF. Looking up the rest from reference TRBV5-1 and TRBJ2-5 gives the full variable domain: KAGVTQTPRYLIKTRGQQVTLSCSPISGHRSVSWYQQTPGQGLQFLFEYFSETQRNKGNFPGRFSGRQFSNSRSEMNVSTLELGDSALYLCASSWGTGQETQYFGPGTRLLVL.

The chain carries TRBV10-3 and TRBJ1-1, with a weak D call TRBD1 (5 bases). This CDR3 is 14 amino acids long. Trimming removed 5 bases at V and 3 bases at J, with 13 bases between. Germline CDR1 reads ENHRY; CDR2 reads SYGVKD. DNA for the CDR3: TGTGCCATCAGTCTTAAAGGGGTCGACACTGAAGCTTTCTTT. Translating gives CAISLKGVDTEAFF.